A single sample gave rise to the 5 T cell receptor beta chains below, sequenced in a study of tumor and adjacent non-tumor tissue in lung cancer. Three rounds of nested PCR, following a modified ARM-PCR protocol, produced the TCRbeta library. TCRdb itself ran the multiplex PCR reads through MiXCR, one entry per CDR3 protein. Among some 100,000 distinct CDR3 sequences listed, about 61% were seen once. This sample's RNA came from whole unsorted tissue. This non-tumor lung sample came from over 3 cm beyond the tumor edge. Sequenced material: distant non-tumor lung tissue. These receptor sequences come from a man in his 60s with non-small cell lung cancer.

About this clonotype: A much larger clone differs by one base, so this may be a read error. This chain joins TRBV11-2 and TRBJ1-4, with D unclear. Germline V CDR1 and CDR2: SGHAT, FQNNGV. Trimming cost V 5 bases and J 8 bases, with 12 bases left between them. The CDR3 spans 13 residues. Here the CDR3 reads CASSPFAEEKLFF. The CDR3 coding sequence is TGTGCCAGCAGCCCCTTTGCCGAAGAAAAACTGTTTTTT.

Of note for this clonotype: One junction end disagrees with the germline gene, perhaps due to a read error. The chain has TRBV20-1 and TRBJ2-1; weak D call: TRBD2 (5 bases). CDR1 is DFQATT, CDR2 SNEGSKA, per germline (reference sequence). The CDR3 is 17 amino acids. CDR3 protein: CSTSGLWSAVLCNEQFF. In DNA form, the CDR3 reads TGCAGTACTAGTGGGCTATGGTCTGCGGTACTGTGCAATGAGCAGTTTTTC.

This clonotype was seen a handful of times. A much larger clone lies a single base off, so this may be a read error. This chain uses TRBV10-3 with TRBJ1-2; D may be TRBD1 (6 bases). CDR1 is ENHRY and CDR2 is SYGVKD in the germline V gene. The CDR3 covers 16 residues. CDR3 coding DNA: TGTGCCATCAGTGAGTCGGGATCGGGGGCAAACTATGGCTTCACCTTC. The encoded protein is CAISESGSGANYGFTF.

CDR3 sequence reads: CASMRVSNEQYF. CDR3 coding DNA: TGTGCCAGTATGCGGGTATCCAACGAGCAGTACTTC. The chain employs TRBV11-2 and TRBJ2-7; TRBD2 is a possible D gene (5 bases). Germline V lookup: CDR1 SGHAT, CDR2 FQNNGV. V lost 9 bases, J lost 5 bases, and 14 bases lay in between. The CDR3 runs 12 residues.

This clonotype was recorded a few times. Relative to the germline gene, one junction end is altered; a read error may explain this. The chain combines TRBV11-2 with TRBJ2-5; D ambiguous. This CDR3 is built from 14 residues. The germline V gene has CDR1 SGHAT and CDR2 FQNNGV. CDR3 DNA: TGTGCTAGCAGCGCCGACGGACCCCAAGAGACCCGGTACTTC. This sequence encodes CASSADGPQETRYF.